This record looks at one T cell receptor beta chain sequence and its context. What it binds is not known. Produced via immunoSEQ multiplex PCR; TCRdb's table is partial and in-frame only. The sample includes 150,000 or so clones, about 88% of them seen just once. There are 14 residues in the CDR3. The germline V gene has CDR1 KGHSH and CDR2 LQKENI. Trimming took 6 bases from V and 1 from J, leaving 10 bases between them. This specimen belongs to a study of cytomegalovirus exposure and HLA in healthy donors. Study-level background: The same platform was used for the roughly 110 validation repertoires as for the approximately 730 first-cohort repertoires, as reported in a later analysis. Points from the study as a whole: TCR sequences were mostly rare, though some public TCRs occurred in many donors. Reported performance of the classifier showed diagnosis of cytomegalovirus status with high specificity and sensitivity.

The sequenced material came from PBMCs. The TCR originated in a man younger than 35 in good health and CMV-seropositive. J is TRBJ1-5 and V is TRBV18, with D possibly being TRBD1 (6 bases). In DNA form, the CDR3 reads TGTGCCAGCTCTCCCGGACAGAGCAATCAGCCCCAGCATTTT. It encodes CASSPGQSNQPQHF.